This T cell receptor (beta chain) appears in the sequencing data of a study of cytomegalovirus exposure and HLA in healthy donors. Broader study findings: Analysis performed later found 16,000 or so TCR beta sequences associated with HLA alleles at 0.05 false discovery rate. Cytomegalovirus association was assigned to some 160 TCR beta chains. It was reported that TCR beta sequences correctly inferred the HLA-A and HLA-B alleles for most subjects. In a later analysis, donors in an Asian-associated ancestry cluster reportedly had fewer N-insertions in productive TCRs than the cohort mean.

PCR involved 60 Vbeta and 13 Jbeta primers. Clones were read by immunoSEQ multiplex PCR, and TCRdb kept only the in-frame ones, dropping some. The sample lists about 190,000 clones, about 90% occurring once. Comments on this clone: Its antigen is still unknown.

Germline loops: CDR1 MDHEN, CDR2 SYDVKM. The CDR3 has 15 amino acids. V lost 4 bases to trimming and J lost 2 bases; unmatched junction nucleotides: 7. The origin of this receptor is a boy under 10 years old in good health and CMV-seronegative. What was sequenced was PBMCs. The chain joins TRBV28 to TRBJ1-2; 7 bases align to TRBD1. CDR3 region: CASSWRDRENYGYTF. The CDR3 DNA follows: TGTGCCAGCAGTTGGCGGGACAGAGAGAACTATGGCTACACCTTC.